These 7 T cell receptor beta chains came from one sample sequenced in a study of shared clonotypes between healthy human individuals. Generated by immunoSEQ multiplex PCR, the TCRdb table keeps only in-frame clones and is missing some. The repertoire holds about 490,000 clones, with around 80% as singletons. Sequenced input: PBMCs. The origin of the receptors is a woman aged 40 to 49 in good health. Some clones in this sample may be carry-over from other donors' samples.

This clone was detected only a few times. Other DNA sequences in the same sample also yield this CDR3. The rearrangement uses TRBV5-6 and TRBJ2-7, with TRBD1 identical over 8 bases. This CDR3 has 14 residues. V dropped 3 bases and J dropped 2; count of bases not matched to a gene: 4. Germline lookup yields CDR1 SGHDT and CDR2 YYEEEE. CDR3 sequence reads: CASSWTGLPYEQYF. As DNA, the CDR3 is TGTGCCAGCAGCTGGACAGGGCTCCCCTACGAGCAGTACTTC.

This clone turned up a few times. The rearrangement links TRBV5-1 to TRBJ2-7; weak D call: TRBD2 (6 bases). There are 13 residues in the CDR3. CDR1 and CDR2 from the germline V gene are SGHRS and YFSETQ. The V and J ends lost 4 bases and 9 bases respectively, with 17 bases between them. The CDR3 DNA follows: TGCGCCAGCAGCCCGAGACTAGGGGACGTGCAGTACTTC. Translating gives CASSPRLGDVQYF.

Comment on this clone: A far bigger clonotype differs at one base, so this is likely a read error. Other DNA sequences of this sample code for an identical CDR3. The gene calls are TRBV6-5 and TRBJ2-1; possible D gene TRBD2, 5 bases. Germline values: CDR1 MNHEY, CDR2 SVGAGI. The CDR3 has 11 residues. The CDR3 nucleotides are TGTGCCAGTAGTTACGGAGGCTCACAGTTCTTC. This gives the protein CASSYGGSQFF.

This chain connects TRBV9 to TRBJ1-2, with D possibly TRBD1 on 6 matching bases. The ends were cut back, 3 bases at V and 1 base at J, with 13 bases in the middle. CDR3 size: 15 residues. In germline, CDR1 is SGDLS, CDR2 YYNGEE. In DNA form, the CDR3 reads TGTGCCAGCAGCGCCTCAGGACAGAGTAACTATGGCTACACCTTC. It specifies CASSASGQSNYGYTF.

The CDR3 DNA sequence: TGTGCCAGCTCCAGAGTTTCACTAGCCGGGAACACTGAAGCTTTCTTT. Protein: CASSRVSLAGNTEAFF. The gene calls are TRBV27 and TRBJ1-1, with D unclear. The V gene lost 8 bases and the J gene lost 1 base, with 20 bases spanning the gap. Germline V gene lookup returns CDR1 MNHEY and CDR2 SMNVEV (reference sequence). The CDR3 consists of 16 residues.

V is TRBV6-6 and J is TRBJ2-5; tentatively, D is TRBD1 (7 bases). This CDR3 region has 16 residues. Germline V CDR1 and CDR2: MNHNY, SVGAGI (reference sequence). The ends were cut back, 6 bases at V and 5 bases at J, with 22 bases in the middle. Here the CDR3 reads CASRARSGGSGETQYF. The DNA for the CDR3 is TGTGCCAGCAGGGCTCGATCAGGGGGGTCGGGTGAGACCCAGTACTTC.

The table lists this clone with a count of one. The chain carries TRBV5-4 and TRBJ2-5; 7 nucleotides match TRBD2. V gave up 6 bases and J gave up 1 base; unmatched junction bases: 6. The CDR3 is 14 amino acids. From germline, CDR1 is SGHNT and CDR2 YYREEE (reference sequence). CDR3 in amino acids: CASMKPGGQETQYF. The CDR3 DNA follows: TGTGCCAGCATGAAGCCGGGGGGCCAAGAGACCCAGTACTTC.